One sample yielded the 26 T cell receptor beta chains listed below, sequenced in a study of beta chain features in type 1 diabetes. Of the isolated RNA, all was reverse transcribed, and so the sequenced material was expressed TCRB transcripts. Assay used: immunoSEQ multiplex PCR; TCRdb lists only in-frame clones, some missing. The data contain over 15,000 clones, approximately 68% of them singletons. Notes on the study in general: Researchers report that Type 1 diabetes patients had moderately but significantly shorter TCRB CDR3s across all four CD4+ subsets.

Their antigen targets remain unknown. The sequenced material came from Tregs from blood. The receptors derive from a man younger than 40 with type 1 diabetes.

The chain has TRBV6-1 and TRBJ2-2; TRBD1 might be the D (8 bases). V lost 6 bases to trimming and J lost 7 bases, with 18 bases between them. Germline assignment: CDR1 MNHNS and CDR2 SASEGT. The CDR3 contains 15 residues. CDR3 amino acids: CASRNTGGVGGELFF. The CDR3 DNA reads TGTGCCAGCAGGAATACAGGGGGGGTAGGCGGGGAGCTGTTTTTT.

The gene calls are TRBV6-6 and TRBJ2-7; possibly TRBD2 for D (6 bases). In germline, CDR1 is MNHNY, CDR2 SVGAGI (reference sequence). V lost 7 bases to trimming and J lost 3 bases, with 16 bases between them. The length of the CDR3 is 14 residues. This chain's CDR3 is CASTSGMEGYEQYF. Here the CDR3 DNA reads TGTGCCAGCACTTCGGGTATGGAGGGCTACGAGCAGTACTTC.

The J gene is TRBJ2-1, the V gene TRBV29-1; 11 nucleotides align to TRBD2. The CDR3 runs to 15 residues. V lost 7 bases, J lost 8 bases, and 13 bases stayed unmatched. Per germline, CDR1 SQVTM and CDR2 ANQGSEA. The CDR3 is CSATRGASGGYEQFF. CDR3 in DNA: TGCAGCGCAACCCGGGGGGCTAGCGGGGGGTATGAGCAGTTCTTC.

The V and J genes are TRBV5-1 and TRBJ2-2; 11 positions agree with TRBD2. Germline V gives CDR1 SGHRS, CDR2 YFSETQ. J gave up 5 bases and V 4 bases, and 13 bases lay outside the gene matches. The CDR3 consists of 18 residues. The CDR3 DNA sequence: TGCGCCAGCAGCCTGATTCTCTCTAGCGGGAGGTCGACCGGGGAGCTGTTTTTT. Its protein is CASSLILSSGRSTGELFF.

In this sample, this clone turned up once. This chain joins TRBV2 and TRBJ2-7; 7 bases match TRBD1. V lost 5 bases, J lost 0 bases, and 4 bases stayed unmatched. This CDR3 comprises 14 residues. Germline lookup yields CDR1 SNHLY and CDR2 FYNNEI. The CDR3 nucleotides read TGTGCCAGCAGTTCCGCAGGGGGCTCCTACGAGCAGTACTTC. It translates to CASSSAGGSYEQYF.

This clone has just one count. The chain uses TRBV25-1 and TRBJ1-5; 12 positions agree with TRBD1. Germline trimming cut 4 bases from V and 6 bases from J; bases unmatched to any gene: 7. Germline-derived CDR1 and CDR2 are MGHDK and SYGVNS. This CDR3 contains 16 residues. Here the CDR3 reads CASSAGGTGGSQPQHF. The CDR3 nucleotides are TGTGCCAGCAGTGCTGGTGGGACAGGGGGCTCTCAGCCCCAGCATTTT.

V and J are TRBV6-1 and TRBJ2-1; a weak D match, TRBD2 (7 bases). The CDR3 extends over 15 amino acids. Per the germline V gene, CDR1 is MNHNS and CDR2 is SASEGT. The ends were cut back, 11 bases at V and 0 bases at J, with 17 bases in the middle. The CDR3 reads CAGRGGGGSYNEQFF. CDR3 bases: TGTGCCGGCCGAGGGGGGGGAGGCTCCTACAATGAGCAGTTCTTC.

This clone has just a few counts. The gene calls are TRBV11-2 and TRBJ1-4; TRBD1 aligns across 7 bases. Trimming at V came to 2 bases and at J to 3 bases, leaving 3 bases not matched to a gene. Germline assignment: CDR1 SGHAT and CDR2 FQNNGV. This CDR3 region has 15 residues. Here the CDR3 DNA reads TGTGCCAGCAGCTTACGAGGGACAGCTAATGAAAAACTGTTTTTT. Translation: CASSLRGTANEKLFF.

The rearrangement joins TRBV6-6 to TRBJ2-5, with D unresolved. The CDR3 loop spans 14 amino acids. CDR1 and CDR2 (germline): MNHNY, SVGAGI (reference sequence). The ends were cut back, 7 bases at V and 1 base at J, with 13 bases in the middle. Here the CDR3 reads CASILSNSQETQYF. DNA for the CDR3: TGTGCCAGCATTTTATCGAACAGCCAAGAGACCCAGTACTTC.

This clone was seen a handful of times. The CDR3 loop is CASSISGRGSGTEAFF. The DNA of the CDR3 is TGTGCCAGTAGTATTTCCGGAAGGGGGTCTGGCACTGAAGCTTTCTTT. This chain connects TRBV19 to TRBJ1-1; possibly TRBD1 for D (6 bases). Trimming removed 3 bases at V and 4 bases at J, with 18 bases between. Germline assignment: CDR1 LNHDA and CDR2 SQIVND (reference sequence). This CDR3 comprises 16 residues.

The chain links TRBV29-1 to TRBJ2-4; D gene uncertain. CDR1 and CDR2 (germline): SQVTM, ANQGSEA. CDR3 size: 11 residues. V lost 7 bases to trimming and J lost 1 base, with 5 bases between them. The CDR3: CSGAAKNIQYF. Written as DNA, the CDR3 is TGCAGCGGGGCGGCCAAAAACATTCAGTACTTC.

This clone was observed a single time. V is TRBV10-3 and J is TRBJ2-1, with 11 bases identical to TRBD2. Germline V gene sequence: CDR1 ENHRY, CDR2 SYGVKD. The CDR3 covers 15 residues. V shed 8 bases and J 9 bases; nucleotides not matched to a gene: 12. The CDR3 sequence is CAIGSGTSGDPEQFF. The DNA for the CDR3 is TGTGCCATCGGGTCCGGGACTAGCGGAGATCCTGAGCAGTTCTTC.

This chain joins TRBV6-5 and TRBJ2-7; 7 nucleotides match TRBD1. CDR3 length equals 15 residues. Germline trimming cut 6 bases from V and 7 bases from J; bases unmatched to any gene: 15. Germline V CDR1 and CDR2: MNHEY, SVGAGI. In DNA, the CDR3 is TGTGCCAGCAGCCCCGGGACAGATAGATTTGAAGAGCAGTACTTC. Its translation: CASSPGTDRFEEQYF.

The chain recombines TRBV5-1 with TRBJ1-3, with unresolved D. CDR1 and CDR2 (germline): SGHRS, YFSETQ. Trimming removed 0 bases at V and 0 bases at J, with 13 bases between. The CDR3 totals 17 residues. CDR3 nucleotides: TGCGCCAGCAGCTTGGACAGCGGACGCAACTCTGGAAACACCATATATTTT. Amino acids: CASSLDSGRNSGNTIYF.

The chain employs TRBV5-1 and TRBJ1-5; tentatively, D is TRBD1 (5 bases). Germline assignment: CDR1 SGHRS and CDR2 YFSETQ. This CDR3 region has 14 residues. V was clipped by 2 bases and J by 5 bases, with 11 bases between them. The DNA of the CDR3 is TGCGCCAGCAGCTTAGCTCCGGGGGATCAGCCCCAGCATTTT. This codes for CASSLAPGDQPQHF.

This sequence joins TRBV7-9 and TRBJ1-4; 8 bases match TRBD1. The CDR3 consists of 17 residues. V lost 4 bases and J lost 3; bases outside the gene matches: 10. CDR1 and CDR2 from the germline V gene are SEHNR and FQNEAQ (reference sequence). CDR3 sequence (DNA): TGTGCCAGCAGCTCGGGCGCAGGGGGCCTCTCTAATGAAAAACTGTTTTTT. Amino acids: CASSSGAGGLSNEKLFF.

This clone was seen only a few times. The chain joins TRBV7-6 to TRBJ2-4; D possibly corresponds to TRBD1 (5 bases). The germline CDR1 and CDR2 sequences are SGHVS and FNYEAQ. The CDR3 contains 13 residues. V gave up 6 bases and J gave up 7 bases, with 13 bases separating them. The CDR3 nucleotides are TGTGCCAGCAGTGGGGCGAATGGGAACATTCAGTACTTC. Amino acids: CASSGANGNIQYF.

The chain combines TRBV5-4 with TRBJ2-1; 9 positions agree with TRBD1. The CDR3 runs to 14 residues. The ends lost 4 bases at V and 9 bases at J; junction bases unmatched: 8. Germline values: CDR1 SGHNT, CDR2 YYREEE (reference sequence). The CDR3 coding sequence is TGTGCCAGCAGCCGGGACAGGGCGGCGGCTGAGCAGTTCTTC. It translates to CASSRDRAAAEQFF.

Written as DNA, the CDR3 is TGTGCCAGCAGTGGCTTCAGGGGTAAAAAAGCTGATGGCTACACCTTC. Translating gives CASSGFRGKKADGYTF. This sequence joins TRBV25-1 and TRBJ1-2; D perhaps matches TRBD1 (6 bases). CDR3 length: 16 amino acids. Germline assignment: CDR1 MGHDK and CDR2 SYGVNS. Trimming removed 4 bases from V and 6 bases from J, with 21 bases in between.

This clone was picked up one time. V gene TRBV7-9 combines with J gene TRBJ1-3, with 8 bases that match TRBD1. Germline V CDR1 and CDR2: SEHNR, FQNEAQ (reference sequence). With 5 bases clipped from V and 2 bases from J, the junction kept 8 bases outside the gene matches. CDR3 length equals 16 residues. CDR3 loop: CASSRGQGGTGNTIYF. In DNA, the CDR3 is TGTGCCAGCAGCCGTGGACAGGGAGGGACTGGAAACACCATATATTTT.

The rearrangement uses TRBV6-1 and TRBJ1-6, with a possible D match to TRBD1 (6 bases). This CDR3 is built from 14 residues. Germline V gene lookup returns CDR1 MNHNS and CDR2 SASEGT. Trimming took 6 bases from V and 5 from J, leaving 11 bases between them. The CDR3 DNA follows: TGTGCCAGCAGCCGGACAGTCAATAATTCACCCCTCCACTTT. This gives the protein CASSRTVNNSPLHF.

V gene TRBV7-8 combines with J gene TRBJ2-5; 8 bases are shared with TRBD2. From germline, CDR1 is SGHVS and CDR2 FQNEAQ. V was clipped by 5 bases and J by 5 bases; unmatched bases: 4. The CDR3 loop spans 13 amino acids. The CDR3 DNA reads as TGTGCCAGCAGCCAGACTAGCGTGGAGACCCAGTACTTC. Translation gives CASSQTSVETQYF.

The chain is built from TRBV18 and TRBJ1-3; D is perhaps TRBD1 (5 bases). The ends were cut back, 2 bases at V and 7 bases at J, with 9 bases in the middle. The CDR3 consists of 13 residues. Germline values: CDR1 KGHSH, CDR2 LQKENI. As DNA, the CDR3 is TGTGCCAGCTCACCAGGGGCAGACAACACCATATATTTT. Protein: CASSPGADNTIYF. The whole variable domain, filled in from reference TRBV18 and TRBJ1-3, reads NAGVMQNPRHLVRRRGQEARLRCSPMKGHSHVYWYRQLPEEGLKFMVYLQKENIIDESGMPKERFSAEFPKEGPSILRIQQVVRGDSAAYFCASSPGADNTIYFGEGSWLTVV.

A word on this clone: The junction differs from germline at one of its ends, possibly a read error. The genes are TRBV6-1 and TRBJ1-5; D uncertain. CDR1 is MNHNS and CDR2 is SASEGT in the germline V gene. The CDR3 runs to 13 residues. CDR3 DNA sequence: TGTGCCGGCAGTGAACCGACTAATCAGCCCCAGCATTTT. This codes for CAGSEPTNQPQHF.

The rearrangement links TRBV7-9 to TRBJ2-3; 11 bases are shared with TRBD2. Trimming removed 5 bases from V and 3 bases from J; junction bases left unmatched: 7. Germline V gives CDR1 SEHNR, CDR2 FQNEAQ (reference sequence). There are 16 residues in the CDR3. CDR3 sequence: CASSQGPSGRTDTQYF. The CDR3 coding sequence is TGTGCCAGCAGCCAAGGTCCTAGCGGGAGGACAGATACGCAGTATTTT.

The chain carries TRBV11-2 and TRBJ2-5; no reliable D call. The germline V and J ends were trimmed by 0 bases and 5 bases, with 7 bases remaining between them. The V gene's germline CDR1 is SGHAT and CDR2 FQNNGV. The CDR3 is 13 amino acids. CDR3: CASSLERVETQYF. The CDR3 bases are TGTGCCAGCAGCTTAGAACGGGTCGAGACCCAGTACTTC.